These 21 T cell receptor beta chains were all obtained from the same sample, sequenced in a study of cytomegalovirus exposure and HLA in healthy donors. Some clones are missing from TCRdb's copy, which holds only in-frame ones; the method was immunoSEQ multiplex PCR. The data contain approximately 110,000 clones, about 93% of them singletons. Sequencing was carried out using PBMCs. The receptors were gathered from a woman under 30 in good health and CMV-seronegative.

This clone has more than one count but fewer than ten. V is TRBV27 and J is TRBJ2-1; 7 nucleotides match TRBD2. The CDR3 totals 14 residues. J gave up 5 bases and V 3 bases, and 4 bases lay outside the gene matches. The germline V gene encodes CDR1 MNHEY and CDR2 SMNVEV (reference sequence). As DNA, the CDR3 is TGTGCCAGCAGTTTGGGGACTACAGACAATGAGCAGTTCTTC. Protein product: CASSLGTTDNEQFF.

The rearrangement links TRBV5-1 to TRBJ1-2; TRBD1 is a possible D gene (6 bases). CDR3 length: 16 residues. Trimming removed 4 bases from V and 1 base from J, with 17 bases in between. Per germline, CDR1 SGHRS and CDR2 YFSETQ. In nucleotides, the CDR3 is TGCGCCAGCAGCGCGGGGGGGCAGCCTATTAACTATGGCTACACCTTC. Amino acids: CASSAGGQPINYGYTF.

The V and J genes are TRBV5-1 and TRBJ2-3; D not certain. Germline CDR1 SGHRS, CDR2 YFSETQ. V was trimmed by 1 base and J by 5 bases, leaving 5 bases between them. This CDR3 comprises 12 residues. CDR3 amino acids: CASSLTVDTQYF. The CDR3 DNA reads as TGCGCCAGCAGCTTGACGGTAGATACGCAGTATTTT. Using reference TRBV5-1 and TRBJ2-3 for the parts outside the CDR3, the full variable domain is KAGVTQTPRYLIKTRGQQVTLSCSPISGHRSVSWYQQTPGQGLQFLFEYFSETQRNKGNFPGRFSGRQFSNSRSEMNVSTLELGDSALYLCASSLTVDTQYFGPGTRLTVL.

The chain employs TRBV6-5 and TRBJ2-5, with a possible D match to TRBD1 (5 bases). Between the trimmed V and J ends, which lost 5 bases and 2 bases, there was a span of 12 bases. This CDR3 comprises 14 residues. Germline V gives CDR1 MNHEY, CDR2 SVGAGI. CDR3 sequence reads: CASSKGAGQETQYF. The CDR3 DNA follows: TGTGCCAGCAGTAAAGGGGCAGGACAAGAGACCCAGTACTTC.

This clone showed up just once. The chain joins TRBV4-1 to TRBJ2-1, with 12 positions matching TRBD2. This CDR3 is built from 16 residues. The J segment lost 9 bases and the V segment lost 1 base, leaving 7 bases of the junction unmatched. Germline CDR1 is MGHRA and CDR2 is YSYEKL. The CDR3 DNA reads TGCGCCAGCAGCCAAGCACTAGCGGGGGGCAAGGGTGAGCAGTTCTTC. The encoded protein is CASSQALAGGKGEQFF.

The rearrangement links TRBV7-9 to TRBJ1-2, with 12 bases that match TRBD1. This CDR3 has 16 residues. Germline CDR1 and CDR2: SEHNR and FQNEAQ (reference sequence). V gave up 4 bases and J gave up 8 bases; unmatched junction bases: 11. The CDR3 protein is CASSSGTGGVKKGYTF. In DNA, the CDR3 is TGTGCCAGCAGCTCCGGGACAGGGGGCGTGAAAAAGGGCTACACCTTC.

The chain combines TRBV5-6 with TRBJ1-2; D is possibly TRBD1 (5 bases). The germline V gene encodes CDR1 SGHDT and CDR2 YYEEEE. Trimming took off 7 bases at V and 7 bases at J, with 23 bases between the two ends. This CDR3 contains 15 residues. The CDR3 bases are TGTGCCAGCTCCCGGGAGGTAGGGGCTAACAGTGGCTACACCTTC. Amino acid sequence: CASSREVGANSGYTF.

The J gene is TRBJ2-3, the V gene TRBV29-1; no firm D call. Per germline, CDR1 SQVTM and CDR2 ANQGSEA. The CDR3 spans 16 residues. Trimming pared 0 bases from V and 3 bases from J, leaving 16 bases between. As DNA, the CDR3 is TGCAGCGTTGAAGATCGGCTAAGACAAACGACAGATACGCAGTATTTT. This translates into CSVEDRLRQTTDTQYF.

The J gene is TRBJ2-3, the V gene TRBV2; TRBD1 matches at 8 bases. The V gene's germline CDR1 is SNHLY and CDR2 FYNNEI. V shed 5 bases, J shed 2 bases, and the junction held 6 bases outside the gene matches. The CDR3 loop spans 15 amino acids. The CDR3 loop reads CASSLGQGYTDTQYF. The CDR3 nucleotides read TGTGCCAGCAGTTTAGGACAGGGCTACACAGATACGCAGTATTTT. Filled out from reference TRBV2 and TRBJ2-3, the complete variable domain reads EPEVTQTPSHQVTQMGQEVILRCVPISNHLYFYWYRQILGQKVEFLVSFYNNEISEKSEIFDDQFSVERPDGSNFTLKIRSTKLEDSAMYFCASSLGQGYTDTQYFGPGTRLTVL.

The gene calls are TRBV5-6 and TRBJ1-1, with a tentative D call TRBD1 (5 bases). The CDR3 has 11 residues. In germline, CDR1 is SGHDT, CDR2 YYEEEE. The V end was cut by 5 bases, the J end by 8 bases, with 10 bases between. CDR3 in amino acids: CASSWGGEAFF. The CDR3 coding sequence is TGTGCCAGCAGTTGGGGGGGGGAAGCTTTCTTT.

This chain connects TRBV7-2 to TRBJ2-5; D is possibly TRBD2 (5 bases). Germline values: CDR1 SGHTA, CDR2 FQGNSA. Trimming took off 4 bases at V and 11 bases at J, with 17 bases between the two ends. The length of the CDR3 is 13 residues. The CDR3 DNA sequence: TGTGCCAGCAGCTCGCCGGGGTCCCTTGGTCAGTACTTC. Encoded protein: CASSSPGSLGQYF. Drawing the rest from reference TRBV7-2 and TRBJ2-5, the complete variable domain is GAGVSQSPSNKVTEKGKDVELRCDPISGHTALYWYRQSLGQGLEFLIYFQGNSAPDKSGLPSDRFSAERTGGSVSTLTIQRTQQEDSAVYLCASSSPGSLGQYFGPGTRLLVL.

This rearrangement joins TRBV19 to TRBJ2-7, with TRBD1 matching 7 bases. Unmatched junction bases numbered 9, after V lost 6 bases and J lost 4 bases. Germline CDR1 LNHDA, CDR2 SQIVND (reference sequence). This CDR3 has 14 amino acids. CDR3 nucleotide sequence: TGTGCCAGTAGCCCGACAGGGATCGGATACGAGCAGTACTTC. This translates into CASSPTGIGYEQYF.

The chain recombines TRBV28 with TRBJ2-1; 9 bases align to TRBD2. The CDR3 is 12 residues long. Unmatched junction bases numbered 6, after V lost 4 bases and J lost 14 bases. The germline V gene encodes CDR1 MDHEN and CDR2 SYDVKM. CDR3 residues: CASSSDSGREFF. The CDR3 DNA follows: TGTGCCAGCAGTTCAGATAGCGGGAGAGAGTTCTTC.

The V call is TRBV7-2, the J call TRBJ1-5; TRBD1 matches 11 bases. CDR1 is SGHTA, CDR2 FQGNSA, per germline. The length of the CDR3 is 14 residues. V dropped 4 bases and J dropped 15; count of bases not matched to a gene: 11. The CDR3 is CASSSGQGQGALHF. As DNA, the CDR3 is TGTGCCAGCAGCTCGGGACAAGGACAGGGGGCTTTGCATTTT.

CDR3 region: CASSPEEAWGGETQYF. The CDR3 DNA is TGCGCCAGCAGCCCGGAGGAGGCGTGGGGAGGGGAGACCCAGTACTTC. The chain links TRBV4-1 to TRBJ2-5; 7 positions match TRBD2. The CDR3 has 16 amino acids. Germline loops: CDR1 MGHRA, CDR2 YSYEKL. Losses at the gene ends were 4 bases for V and 5 bases for J; bases not matched to a gene: 13.

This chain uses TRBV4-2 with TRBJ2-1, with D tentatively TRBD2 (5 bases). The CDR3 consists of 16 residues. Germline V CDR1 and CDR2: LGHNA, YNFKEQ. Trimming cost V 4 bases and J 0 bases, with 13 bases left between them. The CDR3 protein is CASSLRPGSSYNEQFF. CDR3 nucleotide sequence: TGTGCCAGCAGCCTTAGACCGGGGAGCTCCTACAATGAGCAGTTCTTC.

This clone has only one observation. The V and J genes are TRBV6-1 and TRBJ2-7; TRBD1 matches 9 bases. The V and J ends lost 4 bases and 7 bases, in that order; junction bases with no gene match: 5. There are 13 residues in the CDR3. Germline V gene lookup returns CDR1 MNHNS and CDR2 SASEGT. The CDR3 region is CASSVGTGIEQYF. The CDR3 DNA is TGTGCCAGCAGTGTCGGGACAGGGATAGAGCAGTACTTC.

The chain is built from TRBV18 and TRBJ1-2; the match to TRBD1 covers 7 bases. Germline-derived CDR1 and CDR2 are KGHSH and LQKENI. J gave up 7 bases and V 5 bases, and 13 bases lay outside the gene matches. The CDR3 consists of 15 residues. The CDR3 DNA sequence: TGTGCCAGCTCAGTCTCAGGGGGAGATATGTCTGGCTACACCTTC. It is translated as CASSVSGGDMSGYTF.

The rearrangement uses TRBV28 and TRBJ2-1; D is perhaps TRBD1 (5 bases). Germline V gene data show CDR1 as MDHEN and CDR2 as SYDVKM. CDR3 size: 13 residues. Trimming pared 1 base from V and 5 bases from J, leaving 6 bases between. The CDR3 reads CASSLSQDNEQFF. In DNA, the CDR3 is TGTGCCAGCAGTTTATCACAGGACAATGAGCAGTTCTTC.

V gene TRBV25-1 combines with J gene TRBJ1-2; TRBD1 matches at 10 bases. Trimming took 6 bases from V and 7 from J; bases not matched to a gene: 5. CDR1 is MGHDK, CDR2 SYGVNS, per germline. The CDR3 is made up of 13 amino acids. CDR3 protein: CASSLGQGGGYTF. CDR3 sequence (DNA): TGTGCCAGCAGCCTAGGACAGGGGGGTGGCTACACCTTC.

The CDR3 is CASSLMQSNQPQHF. CDR3 in DNA: TGTGCCAGCAGTTTAATGCAGAGCAATCAGCCCCAGCATTTT. The chain employs TRBV28 and TRBJ1-5; no clear D gene. Trimming removed 2 bases at V and 1 base at J, with 6 bases between. This CDR3 has 14 residues. Looked up from germline, CDR1 is MDHEN and CDR2 is SYDVKM.